The rows below give T cell receptor beta chains drawn from one sample of a study of T cells in localized non-small cell lung cancer. The protocol was immunoSEQ multiplex PCR, while the TCRdb copy is restricted to in-frame clones and leaves out a portion. The table lists 1,500 to 2,000 clones, about 20% of them singletons. Material: normal lung tissue next to the tumor, obtained before any cancer treatment. The receptors derive from an older male donor with stage III squamous cell lung carcinoma. Both conserved end residues are part of each CDR3. D genes are given only for firm matches. Part of the rows lack a size; the others show once, few, many or a class for expanded clones.

J: TRBJ2-7; D: .; size: few; V: TRBV6-7; length: 11; DNA: TGTGCCAGCGGCGAGGCGTACGAGCAGTACTTC; CDR3: CASGEAYEQYF
J: TRBJ2-1; D: TRBD2; size: .; V: TRBV4-1; length: 16; DNA: TGCGCCAGCAGCCCAGCAACTAGCGGGGGTAGCAATGAGCAGTTCTTC; CDR3: CASSPATSGGSNEQFF
J: TRBJ1-1; D: .; size: few; V: TRBV6-8; length: 12; DNA: TGTGCCAGCAGGGAGGGGGATACTGAAGCTTTCTTT; CDR3: CASREGDTEAFF
J: TRBJ2-7; D: .; size: .; V: TRBV9; length: 15; DNA: TGTGCCAGCAGCGTAGAGGGGCTACGCTCCTACGAGCAGTACTTC; CDR3: CASSVEGLRSYEQYF
J: TRBJ2-1; D: TRBD2; size: few; V: TRBV19; length: 16; DNA: TGTGCCAGTAGTCCCCAAGGGACTAGCGGGGGGAATGAGCAGTTCTTC; CDR3: CASSPQGTSGGNEQFF
J: TRBJ2-1; D: .; size: .; V: TRBV9; length: 15; DNA: TGTGCCAGCAGCGTAGGGGTAGTTTCCTACAATGAGCAGTTCTTC; CDR3: CASSVGVVSYNEQFF
J: TRBJ1-1; D: .; size: once; V: TRBV29-1; length: 12; DNA: TGCAGCGGCCTCGGGGGGAACACTGAAGCTTTCTTT; CDR3: CSGLGGNTEAFF
J: TRBJ1-2; D: .; size: .; V: TRBV25-1; length: 13; DNA: TGTGCCACCCAACCTCGGGGACTCTATGGCTACACCTTC; CDR3: CATQPRGLYGYTF
J: TRBJ1-1; D: TRBD1; size: .; V: TRBV28; length: 14; DNA: TGTGCCAGCAGTTTAGGACAGGGGGTCACTGAAGCTTTCTTT; CDR3: CASSLGQGVTEAFF
J: TRBJ1-1; D: .; size: .; V: TRBV11-3; length: 14; DNA: TGTGCCAGCAGCCAGGGGACGACTAACACTGAAGCTTTCTTT; CDR3: CASSQGTTNTEAFF